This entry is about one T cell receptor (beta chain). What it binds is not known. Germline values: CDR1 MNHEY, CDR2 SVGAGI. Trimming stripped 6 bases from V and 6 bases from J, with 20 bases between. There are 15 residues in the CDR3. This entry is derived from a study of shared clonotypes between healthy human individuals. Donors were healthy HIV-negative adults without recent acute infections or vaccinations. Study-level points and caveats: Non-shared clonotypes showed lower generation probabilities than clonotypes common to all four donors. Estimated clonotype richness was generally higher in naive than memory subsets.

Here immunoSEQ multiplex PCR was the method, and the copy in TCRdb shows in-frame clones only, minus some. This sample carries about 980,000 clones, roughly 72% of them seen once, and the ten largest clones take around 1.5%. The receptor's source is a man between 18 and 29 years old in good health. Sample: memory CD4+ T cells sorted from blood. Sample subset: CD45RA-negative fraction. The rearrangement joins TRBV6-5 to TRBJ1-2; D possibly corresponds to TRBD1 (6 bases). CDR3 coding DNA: TGTGCCAGCAGGCCCCTGGGGGCGGGTAAAGATGGCTACACCTTC. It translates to CASRPLGAGKDGYTF.